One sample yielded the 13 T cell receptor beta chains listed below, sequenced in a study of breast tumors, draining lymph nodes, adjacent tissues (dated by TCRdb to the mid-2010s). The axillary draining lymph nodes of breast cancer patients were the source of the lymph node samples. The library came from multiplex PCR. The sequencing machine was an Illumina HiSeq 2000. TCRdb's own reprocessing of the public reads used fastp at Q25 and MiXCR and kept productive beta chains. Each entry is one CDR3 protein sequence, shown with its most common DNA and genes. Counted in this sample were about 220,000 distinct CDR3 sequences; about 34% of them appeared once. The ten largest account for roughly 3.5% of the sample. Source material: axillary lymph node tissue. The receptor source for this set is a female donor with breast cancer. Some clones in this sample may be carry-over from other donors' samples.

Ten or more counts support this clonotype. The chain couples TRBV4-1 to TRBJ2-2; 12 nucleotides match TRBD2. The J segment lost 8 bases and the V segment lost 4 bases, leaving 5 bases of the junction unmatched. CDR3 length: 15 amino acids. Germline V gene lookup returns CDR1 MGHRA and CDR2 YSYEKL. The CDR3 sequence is CASSPQTSGSGELFF. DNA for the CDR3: TGCGCCAGCAGCCCCCAGACTAGCGGGAGTGGGGAGCTGTTTTTT.

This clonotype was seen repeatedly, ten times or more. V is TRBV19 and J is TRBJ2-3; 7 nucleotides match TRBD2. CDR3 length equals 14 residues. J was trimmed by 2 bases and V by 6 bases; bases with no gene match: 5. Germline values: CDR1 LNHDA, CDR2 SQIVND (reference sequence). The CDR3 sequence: CASRTSTYTDTQYF. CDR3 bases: TGTGCCAGTAGGACTAGCACCTACACAGATACGCAGTATTTT.

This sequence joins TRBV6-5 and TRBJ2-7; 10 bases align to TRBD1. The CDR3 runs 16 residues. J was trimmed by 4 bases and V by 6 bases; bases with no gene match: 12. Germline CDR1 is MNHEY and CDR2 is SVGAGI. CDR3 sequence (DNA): TGTGCCAGCAGCCGAAGCCTACCGGGACAGGGGTACGAGCAGTACTTC. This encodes CASSRSLPGQGYEQYF.

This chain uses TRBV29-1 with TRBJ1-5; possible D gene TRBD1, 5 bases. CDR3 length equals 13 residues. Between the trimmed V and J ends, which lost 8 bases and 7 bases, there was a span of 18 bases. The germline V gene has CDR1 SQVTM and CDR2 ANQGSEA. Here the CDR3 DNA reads TGCAGCAGTGAAGCCCAGGGTGTCCAGCCCCAGCATTTT. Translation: CSSEAQGVQPQHF.

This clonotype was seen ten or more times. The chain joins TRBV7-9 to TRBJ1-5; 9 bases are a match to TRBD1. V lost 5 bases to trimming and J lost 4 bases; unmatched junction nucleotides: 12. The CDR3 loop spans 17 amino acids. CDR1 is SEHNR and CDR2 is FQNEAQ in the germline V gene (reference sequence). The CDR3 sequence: CASSTGRTGTGNQPQHF. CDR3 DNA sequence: TGTGCCAGCAGCACAGGTCGTACCGGGACAGGGAATCAGCCCCAGCATTTT.

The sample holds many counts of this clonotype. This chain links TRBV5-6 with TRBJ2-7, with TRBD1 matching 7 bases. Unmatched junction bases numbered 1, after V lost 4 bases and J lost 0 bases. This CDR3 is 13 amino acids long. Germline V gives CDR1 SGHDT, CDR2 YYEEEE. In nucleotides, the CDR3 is TGTGCCAGCAGCAGGACAGGCTCCTACGAGCAGTACTTC. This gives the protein CASSRTGSYEQYF.

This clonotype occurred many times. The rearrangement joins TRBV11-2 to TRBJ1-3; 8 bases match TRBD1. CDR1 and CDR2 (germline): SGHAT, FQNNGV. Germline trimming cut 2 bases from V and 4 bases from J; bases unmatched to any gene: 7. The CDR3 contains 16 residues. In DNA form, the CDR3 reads TGTGCCAGCAGCTTACCGGGACAGGCCACGGGAAACACCATATATTTT. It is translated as CASSLPGQATGNTIYF.

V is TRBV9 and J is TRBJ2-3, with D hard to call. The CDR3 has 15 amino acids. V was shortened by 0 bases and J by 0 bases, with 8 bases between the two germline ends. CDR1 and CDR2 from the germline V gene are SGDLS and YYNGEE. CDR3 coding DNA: TGTGCCAGCAGCGTAGCTTTGGGGAGCACAGATACGCAGTATTTT. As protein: CASSVALGSTDTQYF.

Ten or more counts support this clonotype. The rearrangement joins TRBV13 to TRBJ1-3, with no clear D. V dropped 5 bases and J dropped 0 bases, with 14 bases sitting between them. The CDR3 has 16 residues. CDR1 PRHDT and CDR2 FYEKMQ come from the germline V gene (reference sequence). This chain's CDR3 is CASSRYRFSSGNTIYF. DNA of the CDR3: TGTGCCAGCAGCCGCTACCGCTTTAGCTCTGGAAACACCATATATTTT.

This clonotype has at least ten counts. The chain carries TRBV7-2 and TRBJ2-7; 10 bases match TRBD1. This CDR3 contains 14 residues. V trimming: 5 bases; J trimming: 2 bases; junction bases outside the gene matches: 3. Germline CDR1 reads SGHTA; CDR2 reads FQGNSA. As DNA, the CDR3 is TGTGCCAGCAGCCCGGGGACAGGGGCCTACGAGCAGTACTTC. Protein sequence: CASSPGTGAYEQYF.

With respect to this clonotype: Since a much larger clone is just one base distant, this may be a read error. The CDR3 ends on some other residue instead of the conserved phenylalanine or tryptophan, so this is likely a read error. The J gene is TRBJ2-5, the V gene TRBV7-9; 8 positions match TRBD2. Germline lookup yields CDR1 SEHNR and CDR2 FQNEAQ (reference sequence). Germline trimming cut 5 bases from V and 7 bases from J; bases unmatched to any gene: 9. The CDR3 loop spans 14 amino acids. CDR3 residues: CASSDSNREGTQYL. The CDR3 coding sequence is TGTGCCAGCAGCGACAGTAATCGGGAGGGGACCCAGTACCTC.

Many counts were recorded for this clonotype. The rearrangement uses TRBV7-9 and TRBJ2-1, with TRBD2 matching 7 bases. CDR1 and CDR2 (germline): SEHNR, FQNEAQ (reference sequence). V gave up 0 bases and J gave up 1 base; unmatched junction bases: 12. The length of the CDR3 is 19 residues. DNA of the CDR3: TGTGCCAGCAGCTTAGCCCCAATTAAGAGCGGGAAGTCCTACAATGAGCAGTTCTTC. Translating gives CASSLAPIKSGKSYNEQFF.

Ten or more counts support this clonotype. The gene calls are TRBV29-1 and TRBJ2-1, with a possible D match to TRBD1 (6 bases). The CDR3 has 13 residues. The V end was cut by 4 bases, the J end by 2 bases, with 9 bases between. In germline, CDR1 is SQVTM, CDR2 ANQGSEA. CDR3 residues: CSVGGGAYNEQFF. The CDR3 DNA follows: TGCAGCGTTGGTGGGGGCGCCTACAATGAGCAGTTCTTC.